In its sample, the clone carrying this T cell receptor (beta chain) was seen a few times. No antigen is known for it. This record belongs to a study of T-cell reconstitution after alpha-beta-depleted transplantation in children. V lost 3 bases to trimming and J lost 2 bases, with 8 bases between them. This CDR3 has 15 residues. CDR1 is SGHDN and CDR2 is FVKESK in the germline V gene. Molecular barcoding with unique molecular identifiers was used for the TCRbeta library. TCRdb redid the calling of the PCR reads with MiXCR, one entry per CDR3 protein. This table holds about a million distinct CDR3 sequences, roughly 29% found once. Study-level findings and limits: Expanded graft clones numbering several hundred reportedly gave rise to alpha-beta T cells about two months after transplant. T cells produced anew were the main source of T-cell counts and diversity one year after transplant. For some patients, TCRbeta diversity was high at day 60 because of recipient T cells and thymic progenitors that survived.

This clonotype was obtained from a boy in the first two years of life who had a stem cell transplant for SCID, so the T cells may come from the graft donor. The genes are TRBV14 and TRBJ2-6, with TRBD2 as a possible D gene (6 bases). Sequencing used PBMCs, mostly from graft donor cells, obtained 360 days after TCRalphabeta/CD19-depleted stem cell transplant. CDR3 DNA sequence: TGTGCCAGCAGCCACTGGGGGGCTGGGGCCAACGTCCTGACTTTC. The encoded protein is CASSHWGAGANVLTF.